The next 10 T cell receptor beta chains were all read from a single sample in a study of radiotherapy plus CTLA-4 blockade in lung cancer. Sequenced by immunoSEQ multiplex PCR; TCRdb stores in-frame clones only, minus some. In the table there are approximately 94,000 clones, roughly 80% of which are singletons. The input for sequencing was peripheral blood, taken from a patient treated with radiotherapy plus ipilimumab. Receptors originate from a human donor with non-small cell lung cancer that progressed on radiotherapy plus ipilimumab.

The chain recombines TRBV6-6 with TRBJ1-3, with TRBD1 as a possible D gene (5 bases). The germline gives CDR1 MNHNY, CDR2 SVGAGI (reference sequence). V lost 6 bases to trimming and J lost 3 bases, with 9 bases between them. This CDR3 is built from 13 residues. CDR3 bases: TGTGCCAGCAGGGGGGACTTTGGAAACACCATATATTTT. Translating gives CASRGDFGNTIYF.

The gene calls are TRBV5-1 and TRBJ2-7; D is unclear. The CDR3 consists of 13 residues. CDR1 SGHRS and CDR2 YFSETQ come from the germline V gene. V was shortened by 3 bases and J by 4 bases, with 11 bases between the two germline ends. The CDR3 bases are TGCGCCAGCAGCTCTAAACCAGGATACGAGCAGTACTTC. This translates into CASSSKPGYEQYF.

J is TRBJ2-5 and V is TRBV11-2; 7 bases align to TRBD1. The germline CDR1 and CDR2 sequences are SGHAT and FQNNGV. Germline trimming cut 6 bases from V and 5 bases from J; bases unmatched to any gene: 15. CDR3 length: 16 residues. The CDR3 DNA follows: TGTGCCAGCAGGGCGGTAGGGGGCGTGATTCAGGAGACCCAGTACTTC. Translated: CASRAVGGVIQETQYF.

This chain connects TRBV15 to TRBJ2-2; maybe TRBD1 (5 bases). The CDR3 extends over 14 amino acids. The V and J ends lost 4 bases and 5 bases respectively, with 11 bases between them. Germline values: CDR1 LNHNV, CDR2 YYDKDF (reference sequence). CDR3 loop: CATSKGQLTGELFF. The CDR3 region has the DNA TGTGCCACCAGCAAGGGGCAGCTGACCGGGGAGCTGTTTTTT.

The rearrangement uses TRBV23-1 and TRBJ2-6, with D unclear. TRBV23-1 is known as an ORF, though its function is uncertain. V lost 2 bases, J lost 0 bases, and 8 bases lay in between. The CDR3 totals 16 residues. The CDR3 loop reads CASSQELSSGANVLTF. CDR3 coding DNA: TGCGCCAGCAGTCAAGAGCTGAGCTCTGGGGCCAACGTCCTGACTTTC.

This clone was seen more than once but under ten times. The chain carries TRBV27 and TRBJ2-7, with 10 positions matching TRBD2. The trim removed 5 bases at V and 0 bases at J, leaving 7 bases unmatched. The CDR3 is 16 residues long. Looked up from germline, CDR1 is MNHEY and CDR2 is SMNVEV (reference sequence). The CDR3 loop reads CASSPRSSGSSYEQYF. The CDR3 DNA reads TGTGCCAGCAGTCCTCGCTCTAGCGGGAGCTCCTACGAGCAGTACTTC.

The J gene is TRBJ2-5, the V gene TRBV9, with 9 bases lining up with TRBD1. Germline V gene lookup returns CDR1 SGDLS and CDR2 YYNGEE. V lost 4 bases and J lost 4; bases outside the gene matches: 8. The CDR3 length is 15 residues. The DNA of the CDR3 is TGTGCCAGCAGCTACCGGGACAGGGAAATAGAGACCCAGTACTTC. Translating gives CASSYRDREIETQYF.

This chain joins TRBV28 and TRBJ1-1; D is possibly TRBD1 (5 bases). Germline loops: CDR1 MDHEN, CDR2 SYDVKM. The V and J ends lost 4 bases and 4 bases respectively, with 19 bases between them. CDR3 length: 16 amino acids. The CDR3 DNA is TGTGCCAGCAGTTGGGGGTCAGGCCGCGCAGGCACTGAAGCTTTCTTT. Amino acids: CASSWGSGRAGTEAFF.

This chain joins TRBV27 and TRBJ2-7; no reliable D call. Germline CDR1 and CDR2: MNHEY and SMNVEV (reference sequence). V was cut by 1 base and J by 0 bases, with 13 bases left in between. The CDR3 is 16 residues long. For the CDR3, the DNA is TGTGCCAGCAGTTTATTATACCCCCCTAGCTCCTACGAGCAGTACTTC. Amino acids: CASSLLYPPSSYEQYF.

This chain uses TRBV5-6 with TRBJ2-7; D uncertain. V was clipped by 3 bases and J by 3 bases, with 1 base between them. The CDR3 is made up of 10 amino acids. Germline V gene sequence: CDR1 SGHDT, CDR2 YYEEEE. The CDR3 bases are TGTGCCAGCAGCTACTACGAGCAGTACGTC. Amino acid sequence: CASSYYEQYV.